The clone carrying this T cell receptor (beta chain) was detected once. What it binds is unknown. These data come from a study of CD8 T cells in Susac syndrome. At the level of the study: Treatment at blood withdrawal was none, corticosteroids, or intravenous immunoglobulin alone in Susac syndrome patients. Findings and caveats of the study: Susac-specific public clones in total CD8+ repertoires numbered 15 to 20; in CD8+ TEMRA repertoires, they numbered 4 to 6.

Trimming pared 4 bases from V and 6 bases from J, leaving 15 bases between. Germline-derived CDR1 and CDR2 are GTSNPN and SVGIG (reference sequence). The length of the CDR3 is 13 residues. Random hexamers primed reverse transcription of about 0.45 to 1 ug RNA. Each CDR3 protein gets one entry after TCRdb re-called the immunoSEQ multiplex PCR reads with MiXCR. The sample carries about 120,000 distinct CDR3 sequences, about 94% recorded once. The specimen sequenced was CD8+ T cells from PBMCs. This clonotype originated in a human donor with Susac syndrome. This chain connects TRBV30 to TRBJ1-1, with D perhaps matching TRBD1 (5 bases). This CDR3 reads CAWKGRRTPEAFF. The CDR3 region has the DNA TGTGCCTGGAAGGGACGGAGGACCCCTGAAGCTTTCTTT. Drawing the rest from reference TRBV30 and TRBJ1-1, the complete variable domain is SQTIHQWPATLVQPVGSPLSLECTVEGTSNPNLYWYRQAAGRGLQLLFYSVGIGQISSEVPQNLSASRPQDRQFILSSKKLLLSDSGFYLCAWKGRRTPEAFFGQGTRLTVV.